This T cell receptor beta chain was profiled in a study of Ad26.COV2.S vaccination and SARS-CoV-2 variants. Study at large: By the intramuscular route, Ad26.COV2.S was given once, or twice 56 days apart.

Comment on this clone: As yet, its antigen is unknown.

Sequencing used immunoSEQ multiplex PCR; TCRdb keeps in-frame clones, though not all of them. Seen here are roughly 380,000 clones, roughly 87% observed once, and the top ten hold 3.4%. Overall study results and limits: People given the vaccine had a wider spike-specific TCR breadth than placebo recipients did.

Treatment: 15 to 20 received Ad26.COV2.S at low or high dose, single or two shots; roughly 5 received placebo; per-sample allocation not given. It was on day 63 after the first vaccine or placebo injection that samples were taken. It was an adult aged 18-55 years in Boston who was the donor. The specimen was peripheral blood, collected in a trial of Ad26.COV2.S vaccine versus placebo. This TCR was recovered from a person aged 18-65 years who received the Ad26.COV2.S COVID-19 vaccine or a placebo.

Here the CDR3 DNA reads TGCGCCAGCAGCTTCAGACAGGGAACAGCCAAAAACATTCAGTACTTC. Translated, it gives CASSFRQGTAKNIQYF. The V call is TRBV5-1, the J call TRBJ2-4; TRBD1 matches at 7 bases. Germline lookup yields CDR1 SGHRS and CDR2 YFSETQ. The CDR3 spans 16 residues. J gave up 0 bases and V 2 bases, and 5 bases lay outside the gene matches.